The present TCR beta chain was sequenced within a study of shared clonotypes between healthy human individuals. Background on the study: Donors had three CD4 naive, three CD4 memory, two CD8 naive and one CD8 memory plate apiece.

The CDR3 runs 15 residues. Per germline, CDR1 LGHNA and CDR2 YSLEER. V lost 0 bases, J lost 3 bases, and 12 bases lay in between. Of note for this clone: The antigen is not known.

DNA at about 0.2 ug, about 30,000 T cell genomes, went into sorted-subset replicate PCRs. Produced via immunoSEQ multiplex PCR; TCRdb's table is partial and in-frame only. The sample lists roughly 2 million clones, approximately 95% occurring once. Notes on the study in general: Sequencing depth was predicted to influence how clonotypes are shared among donors. Since donors were few, the genetic and exposure-history diversity represented was limited.

The specimen sequenced was naive CD4+ T cells sorted from blood. As for subset: CD45RA+ positively selected. The rearrangement joins TRBV4-3 to TRBJ2-7, with no clear D. The clonotype was recovered from a young man in good health. CDR3 in amino acids: CASSQDILTGYEQYF. The CDR3 nucleotides are TGCGCCAGCAGCCAAGATATCCTAACGGGCTACGAGCAGTACTTC.